This T cell receptor beta chain was sequenced for a study of T cell responses to AZD1222 COVID-19 vaccine. Study-level points and caveats: Of spike-specific TCRs, nearly half reportedly target regions left unmutated in variants. Donors in the cohort were predominantly white British and more often female, and clonal diversity was possibly underestimated.

Remarks on this clone: The antigen is unknown.

The data were produced by immunoSEQ multiplex PCR, yet TCRdb's version contains in-frame clones alone and is incomplete. The table shows about 60,000 clones, with 65% to 90% occurring only once. Trimming stripped 5 bases from V and 8 bases from J, with 21 bases between. From germline, CDR1 is SGHTA and CDR2 FQGNSA. The CDR3 runs to 16 residues. The clonotype was recovered from an adult who received the AZD1222 COVID-19 vaccine. The sample was peripheral blood, taken 28 days after the second AZD1222 dose. The chain recombines TRBV7-2 with TRBJ1-4; a possible D gene is TRBD1 (5 bases). CDR3 in amino acids: CASSPAAPGMFEKLFF. The CDR3 coding sequence is TGTGCCAGCAGCCCCGCGGCCCCAGGGATGTTCGAAAAACTGTTTTTT.